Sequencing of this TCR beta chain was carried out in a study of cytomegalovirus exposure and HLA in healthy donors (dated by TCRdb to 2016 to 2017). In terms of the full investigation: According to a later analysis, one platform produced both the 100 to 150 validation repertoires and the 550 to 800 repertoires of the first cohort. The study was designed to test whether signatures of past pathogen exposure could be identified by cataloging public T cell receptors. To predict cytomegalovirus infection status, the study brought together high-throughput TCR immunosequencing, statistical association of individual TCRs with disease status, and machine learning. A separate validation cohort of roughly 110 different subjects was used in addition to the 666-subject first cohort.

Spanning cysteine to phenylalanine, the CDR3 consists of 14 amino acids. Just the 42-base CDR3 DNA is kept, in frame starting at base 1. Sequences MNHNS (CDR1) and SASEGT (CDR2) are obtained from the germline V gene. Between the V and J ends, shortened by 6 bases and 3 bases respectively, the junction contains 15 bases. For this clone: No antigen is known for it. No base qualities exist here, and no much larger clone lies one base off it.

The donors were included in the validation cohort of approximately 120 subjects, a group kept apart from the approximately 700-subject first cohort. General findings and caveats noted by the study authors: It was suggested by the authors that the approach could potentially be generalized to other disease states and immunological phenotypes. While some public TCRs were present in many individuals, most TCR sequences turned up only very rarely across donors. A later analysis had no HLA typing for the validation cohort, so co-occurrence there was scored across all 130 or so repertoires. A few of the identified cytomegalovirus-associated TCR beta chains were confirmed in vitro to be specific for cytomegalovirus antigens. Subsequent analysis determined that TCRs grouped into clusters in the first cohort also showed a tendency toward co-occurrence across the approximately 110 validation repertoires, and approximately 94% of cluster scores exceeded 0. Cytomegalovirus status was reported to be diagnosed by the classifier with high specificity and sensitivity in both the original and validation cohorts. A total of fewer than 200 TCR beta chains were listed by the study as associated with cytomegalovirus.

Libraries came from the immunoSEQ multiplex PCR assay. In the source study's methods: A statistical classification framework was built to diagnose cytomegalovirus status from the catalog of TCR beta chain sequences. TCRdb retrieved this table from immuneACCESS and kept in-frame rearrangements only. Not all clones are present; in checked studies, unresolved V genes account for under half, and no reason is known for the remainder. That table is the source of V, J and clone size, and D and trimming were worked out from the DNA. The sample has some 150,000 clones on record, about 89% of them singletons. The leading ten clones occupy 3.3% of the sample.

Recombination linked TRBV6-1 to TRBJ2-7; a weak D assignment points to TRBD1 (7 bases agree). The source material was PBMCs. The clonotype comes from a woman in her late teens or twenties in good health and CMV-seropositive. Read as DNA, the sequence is TGTGCCAGCAGGCGGGGACAGTTAGTCTACGAGCAGTACTTC. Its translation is CASRRGQLVYEQYF.